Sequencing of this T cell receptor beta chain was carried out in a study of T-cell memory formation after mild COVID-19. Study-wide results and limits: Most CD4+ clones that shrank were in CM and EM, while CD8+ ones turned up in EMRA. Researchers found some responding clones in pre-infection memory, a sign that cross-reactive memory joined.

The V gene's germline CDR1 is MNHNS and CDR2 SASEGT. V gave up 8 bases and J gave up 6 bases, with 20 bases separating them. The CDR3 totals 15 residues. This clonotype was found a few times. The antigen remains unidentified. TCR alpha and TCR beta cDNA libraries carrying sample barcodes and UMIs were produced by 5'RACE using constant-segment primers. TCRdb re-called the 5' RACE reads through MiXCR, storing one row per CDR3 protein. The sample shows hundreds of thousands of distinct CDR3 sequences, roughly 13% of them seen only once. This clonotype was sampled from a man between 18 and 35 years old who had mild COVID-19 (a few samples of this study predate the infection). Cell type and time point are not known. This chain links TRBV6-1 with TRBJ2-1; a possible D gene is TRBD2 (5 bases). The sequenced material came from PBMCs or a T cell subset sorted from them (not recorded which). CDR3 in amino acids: CASSSYGVAGNEQFF. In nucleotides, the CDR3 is TGTGCCAGCTCCTCGTACGGGGTAGCCGGCAATGAGCAGTTCTTC.